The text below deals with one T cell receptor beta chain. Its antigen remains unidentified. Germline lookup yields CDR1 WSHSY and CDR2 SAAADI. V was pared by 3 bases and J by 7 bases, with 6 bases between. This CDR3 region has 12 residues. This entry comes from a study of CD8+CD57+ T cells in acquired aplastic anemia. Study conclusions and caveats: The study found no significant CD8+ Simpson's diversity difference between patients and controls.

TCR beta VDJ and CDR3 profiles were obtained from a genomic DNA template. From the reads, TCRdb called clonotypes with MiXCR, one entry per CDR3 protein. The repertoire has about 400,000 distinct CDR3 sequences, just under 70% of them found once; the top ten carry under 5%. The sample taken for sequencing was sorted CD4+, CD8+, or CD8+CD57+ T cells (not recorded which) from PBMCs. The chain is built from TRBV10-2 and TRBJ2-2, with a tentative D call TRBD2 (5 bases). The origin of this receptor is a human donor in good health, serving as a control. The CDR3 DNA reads TGCGCCAGCAGTGACGGGGTCGGGGAGCTGTTTTTT. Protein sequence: CASSDGVGELFF.